Here is one T cell receptor beta chain with its context. Per the germline V gene, CDR1 is MGHRA and CDR2 is YSYEKL. The CDR3 loop spans 16 amino acids. The V gene lost 1 base and the J gene lost 0 bases, with 10 bases spanning the gap. TCRdb re-called the 5' RACE reads through MiXCR, storing one row per CDR3 protein. The table records 95,000 to 100,000 distinct CDR3 sequences, 5.8% of them present only once. The data were taken from a study of T cells after yellow fever vaccination. The sequence was collected from a man between 18 and 29 years old who received the YFV17D yellow fever vaccine. The sequencing here drew on CD8+ T cells sorted from PBMCs, taken 10 days after the yellow fever booster vaccination. This chain joins TRBV4-1 and TRBJ2-1; D gene ambiguous. CDR3 nucleotide sequence: TGCGCCAGCAGCCAAGGGATCTCAAGCTCCTACAATGAGCAGTTCTTC. Residues: CASSQGISSSYNEQFF.